The 25 T cell receptor beta chains below were found in one sample sequenced in a study of T cell responses to AZD1222 COVID-19 vaccine. Assay: immunoSEQ multiplex PCR; the TCRdb copy retains only in-frame clones and omits some. Of over 130,000 clones listed, around 92% were seen once; the top ten hold 3.6%. Sample: peripheral blood, taken 28 days after the second AZD1222 dose. These receptors were obtained from an adult who received the AZD1222 COVID-19 vaccine.

The chain recombines TRBV19 with TRBJ2-5; D is unclear. Trimming removed 7 bases from V and 5 bases from J, with 14 bases in between. The CDR3 is 13 residues long. CDR1 LNHDA and CDR2 SQIVND come from the germline V gene (reference sequence). This chain's CDR3 is CASTLPGTETQYF. In DNA, the CDR3 is TGTGCCAGTACCCTCCCGGGTACGGAGACCCAGTACTTC.

This clone has just one count. The gene calls are TRBV21-1 and TRBJ2-4; the table calls TRBD2, which could not be checked here. TRBV21-1 is annotated as a pseudogene. The CDR3 is 16 residues long. CDR3 nucleotide sequence: TGTGCCAGCAGCATGGAGGGAAAGGGCATCGAAAACATTCAGTACTTC. Amino acids: CASSMEGKGIENIQYF.

V is TRBV7-2 and J is TRBJ2-5, with 10 positions matching TRBD1. Germline CDR1 SGHTA, CDR2 FQGNSA. V dropped 6 bases and J dropped 7; count of bases not matched to a gene: 8. This CDR3 region has 14 residues. The CDR3 is CASRPGQGDWTQYF. CDR3 nucleotide sequence: TGTGCCAGCAGACCTGGACAGGGGGATTGGACCCAGTACTTC.

The rearrangement uses TRBV20-1 and TRBJ1-2; 8 bases are a match to TRBD1. The V segment lost 3 bases and the J segment 7 bases; nucleotides outside the gene matches: 7. The CDR3 totals 13 residues. Looked up from germline, CDR1 is DFQATT and CDR2 is SNEGSKA (reference sequence). The CDR3 coding sequence is TGCAGTGCTAGTAACAGGGGGGAGGTTGGCTACACCTTC. This sequence encodes CSASNRGEVGYTF.

The rearrangement uses TRBV18 and TRBJ1-2; D is uncertain. The CDR3 runs 14 residues. The V gene's germline CDR1 is KGHSH and CDR2 LQKENI. Trimming took 6 bases from V and 5 from J, leaving 16 bases between them. The CDR3 loop is CASSQDLQRYGYTF. CDR3 coding DNA: TGTGCCAGCTCGCAGGACCTACAACGGTATGGCTACACCTTC.

The J gene is TRBJ2-1, the V gene TRBV6-5; D is undetermined. This CDR3 has 14 amino acids. Germline-derived CDR1 and CDR2 are MNHEY and SVGAGI. Trimming removed 5 bases at V and 4 bases at J, with 12 bases between. CDR3 in DNA: TGTGCCAGCAGTCCCGCAACAGATTACAATGAGCAGTTCTTC. Residues: CASSPATDYNEQFF.

This chain connects TRBV27 to TRBJ2-1; 7 nucleotides agree with TRBD2. V was pared by 1 base and J by 9 bases, with 3 bases of the junction left unmatched. Germline CDR1 MNHEY, CDR2 SMNVEV (reference sequence). CDR3 length equals 13 residues. This CDR3 is CASSLYGGSEQFF. The CDR3 region has the DNA TGTGCCAGCAGTTTATATGGCGGGAGTGAGCAGTTCTTC.

V gene TRBV4-1 combines with J gene TRBJ1-4; the D is unclear. This CDR3 has 13 residues. The germline V and J ends were trimmed by 1 base and 8 bases, with 8 bases remaining between them. Germline V gene lookup returns CDR1 MGHRA and CDR2 YSYEKL. CDR3 sequence reads: CASSQVPTEKLFF. The CDR3 nucleotides are TGCGCCAGCAGCCAAGTTCCGACGGAAAAACTGTTTTTT.

The chain couples TRBV28 to TRBJ1-5; TRBD1 matches at 7 bases. V gave up 5 bases and J gave up 5 bases; unmatched junction bases: 15. The CDR3 contains 17 residues. CDR1 MDHEN and CDR2 SYDVKM come from the germline V gene. CDR3: CASSDFRGTAYYQPQHF. The CDR3 nucleotides are TGTGCCAGCAGTGATTTCCGCGGGACAGCATATTATCAGCCCCAGCATTTT.

J is TRBJ1-5 and V is TRBV19; D gene unclear. In germline, CDR1 is LNHDA, CDR2 SQIVND (reference sequence). The ends were cut back, 3 bases at V and 3 bases at J, with 9 bases in the middle. The CDR3 extends over 14 amino acids. CDR3 coding DNA: TGTGCCAGTAGTATTGGCCAGAACAATCAGCCCCAGCATTTT. Its protein is CASSIGQNNQPQHF.

V and J are TRBV11-2 and TRBJ1-1; D gene uncertain. This CDR3 contains 13 residues. The V end lost 2 bases, the J end lost 1 base, and 5 bases lay between the germline ends. From germline, CDR1 is SGHAT and CDR2 FQNNGV. The CDR3 DNA reads TGTGCCAGCAGCTTATACCAGAACACTGAAGCTTTCTTT. The encoded protein is CASSLYQNTEAFF. Drawing the rest from reference TRBV11-2 and TRBJ1-1, the complete variable domain is EAGVAQSPRYKIIEKRQSVAFWCNPISGHATLYWYQQILGQGPKLLIQFQNNGVVDDSQLPKDRFSAERLKGVDSTLKIQPAKLEDSAVYLCASSLYQNTEAFFGQGTRLTVV.

The chain recombines TRBV10-2 with TRBJ1-2; D gene uncertain. The germline V gene encodes CDR1 WSHSY and CDR2 SAAADI. The CDR3 has 15 amino acids. Trimming took 0 bases from V and 7 from J, leaving 15 bases between them. The CDR3 bases are TGCGCCAGCAGTGAGTCCGCTGCAGGATGGGCTGGCTACACCTTC. It encodes CASSESAAGWAGYTF.

The chain recombines TRBV7-3 with TRBJ2-5; 10 nucleotides agree with TRBD1. This CDR3 has 14 amino acids. CDR1 is SGHTA and CDR2 is FQGTGA in the germline V gene. J was trimmed by 5 bases and V by 3 bases; bases with no gene match: 3. This chain's CDR3 is CASSLGTGEETQYF. CDR3 coding DNA: TGTGCCAGCAGCTTGGGGACAGGGGAGGAGACCCAGTACTTC.

The count of this clone is one. This chain joins TRBV5-1 and TRBJ1-1; 11 bases are shared with TRBD1. Germline trimming cut 4 bases from V and 5 bases from J; bases unmatched to any gene: 10. The germline V gene encodes CDR1 SGHRS and CDR2 YFSETQ. The CDR3 spans 16 residues. CDR3 in amino acids: CASSRVDRGRRTEAFF. In DNA, the CDR3 is TGCGCCAGCAGCAGGGTGGACAGGGGGCGACGGACTGAAGCTTTCTTT.

CDR3 bases: TGTGCCAGCAGCGACTGGGGACAGATCAATGAGCAGTTCTTC. Translation: CASSDWGQINEQFF. V gene TRBV2 combines with J gene TRBJ2-1; 7 bases fit TRBD1. V lost 6 bases, J lost 6 bases, and 8 bases stayed unmatched. CDR3 size: 14 residues. Germline CDR1 is SNHLY and CDR2 is FYNNEI.

The chain has TRBV28 and TRBJ1-4, with a tentative D call TRBD1 (5 bases). CDR3 size: 15 residues. V lost 2 bases, J lost 4 bases, and 11 bases lay in between. Germline loops: CDR1 MDHEN, CDR2 SYDVKM. DNA of the CDR3: TGTGCCAGCAGTTTAATGGGGCAGGGTAATGAAAAACTGTTTTTT. The encoded protein is CASSLMGQGNEKLFF.

The chain joins TRBV28 to TRBJ1-1; perhaps TRBD1 as D (5 bases). The CDR3 covers 13 residues. The ends were cut back, 7 bases at V and 6 bases at J, with 15 bases in the middle. The V gene's germline CDR1 is MDHEN and CDR2 SYDVKM. The CDR3, as DNA: TGTGCCAGCACCCGGGACCGGGGGGCTGAAGCTTTCTTT. This sequence encodes CASTRDRGAEAFF.

The chain employs TRBV27 and TRBJ1-5; the match to TRBD1 covers 9 bases. J lost 5 bases, V lost 4 bases, and 6 bases had no gene match. The CDR3 contains 15 residues. Germline CDR1 and CDR2: MNHEY and SMNVEV (reference sequence). The CDR3, as DNA: TGTGCCAGCAGTTCCGGGACAGGGATTTATCAGCCCCAGCATTTT. Encoded protein: CASSSGTGIYQPQHF.

The chain couples TRBV6-1 to TRBJ1-6; D is unresolved. The germline V gene has CDR1 MNHNS and CDR2 SASEGT. Trimming removed 2 bases at V and 8 bases at J, with 10 bases between. This CDR3 comprises 14 residues. The CDR3: CASSESGRDSPLHF. The CDR3 region has the DNA TGTGCCAGCAGTGAATCCGGTCGGGATTCACCCCTCCACTTT.

This clone was counted a few times. The chain combines TRBV19 with TRBJ1-3, with 7 bases lining up with TRBD1. The V gene end was trimmed by 6 bases and the J gene end by 4 bases; junction bases not matched to a gene: 3. Looked up from germline, CDR1 is LNHDA and CDR2 is SQIVND (reference sequence). This CDR3 is 13 amino acids long. The CDR3 loop reads CASSTGVGNTIYF. The CDR3 DNA reads TGTGCCAGTAGCACAGGGGTCGGAAACACCATATATTTT.

V and J are TRBV6-5 and TRBJ1-6, with 10 positions matching TRBD1. Germline V CDR1 and CDR2: MNHEY, SVGAGI. With 4 bases clipped from V and 8 bases from J, the junction kept 5 bases outside the gene matches. The CDR3 extends over 15 amino acids. The CDR3 DNA sequence: TGTGCCAGCAGTTCCCGGGACAGGGGTTATTCACCCCTCCACTTT. This translates into CASSSRDRGYSPLHF.

The gene calls are TRBV28 and TRBJ2-3; possible D gene TRBD1, 6 bases. The V end was cut by 2 bases, the J end by 0 bases, with 18 bases between. This CDR3 is built from 18 residues. Germline V CDR1 and CDR2: MDHEN, SYDVKM. CDR3 residues: CASSLEGDVRSSTDTQYF. The CDR3 nucleotides are TGTGCCAGCAGTTTAGAGGGGGATGTGCGTTCTAGCACAGATACGCAGTATTTT. Based on the CDR3 plus reference TRBV28 and TRBJ2-3, the full variable domain is DVKVTQSSRYLVKRTGEKVFLECVQDMDHENMFWYRQDPGLGLRLIYFSYDVKMKEKGDIPEGYSVSREKKERFSLILESASTNQTSMYLCASSLEGDVRSSTDTQYFGPGTRLTVL.

J is TRBJ1-2 and V is TRBV29-1; D may be TRBD1 (5 bases). The CDR3 is 12 amino acids. V shed 3 bases and J shed 8 bases, with 13 bases lying between them. Per the germline V gene, CDR1 is SQVTM and CDR2 is ANQGSEA. The CDR3 protein is CSVDWQGGGYTF. The CDR3 nucleotides are TGCAGCGTTGATTGGCAGGGTGGGGGCTACACCTTC.

V usage is TRBV5-1 and J usage is TRBJ1-4; D gene uncertain. The germline V gene encodes CDR1 SGHRS and CDR2 YFSETQ. Trimming stripped 5 bases from V and 0 bases from J, with 14 bases between. This CDR3 spans 16 amino acids. This chain's CDR3 is CASRSIEGATNEKLFF. CDR3 coding DNA: TGCGCCAGCAGGTCGATCGAGGGTGCAACTAATGAAAAACTGTTTTTT.

Turning to this clone: This same CDR3 is encoded by further DNA sequences in the sample. The CDR3 region has the DNA TGCGCCAGCAGCTTGGCCAGCTCCTACGAGCAGTACTTC. It encodes CASSLASSYEQYF. The chain carries TRBV5-1 and TRBJ2-7; D is uncertain. V was cut by 0 bases and J by 0 bases, with 4 bases left in between. This CDR3 is built from 13 residues. Germline V CDR1 and CDR2: SGHRS, YFSETQ.